This note documents a single TCR beta chain sequence. Its antigen is not identified. This sample is drawn from a study of CD8+ T cells in alopecia areata. Overall study results and limits: Elevated clonality characterized lesional scalp relative to normal scalp, particularly in alopecia totalis/universalis. Scalp samples also yield sequences of resident alphabeta T cells from normal skin.

Treatment given: oral pan-JAK inhibitor, 5-10 mg twice daily. RNA extraction and reverse transcription yielded cDNA as sequencing template. Using immunoSEQ multiplex PCR, the repertoire was profiled, and TCRdb retains in-frame clones only, with some absent. Of 150,000 to 200,000 clones in the sample, roughly 60% are singletons; the top ten hold 0.85% to 1.3%. Germline lookup yields CDR1 SGHVS and CDR2 FQNEAQ. The CDR3 contains 17 residues. V shed 1 base, J shed 3 bases, and the junction held 9 bases outside the gene matches. The rearrangement uses TRBV7-8 and TRBJ2-1, with 7 bases that match TRBD2. The sample here was CD4+ T cells sorted from blood, taken at week 24, from a patient treated with tofacitinib. The sequence was collected from a human donor with alopecia areata. This chain's CDR3 is CASSLDSYGGNYNEQFF. Here the CDR3 DNA reads TGTGCCAGCAGCTTAGATTCTTACGGGGGGAACTACAATGAGCAGTTCTTC.